This T cell receptor (beta chain) was observed in a study of T cell responses to AZD1222 COVID-19 vaccine. Germline CDR1 is MDHEN and CDR2 is SYDVKM. This CDR3 has 13 amino acids. V lost 5 bases, J lost 8 bases, and 15 bases lay in between. A word on this clone: Its specificity is unknown.

Study results and caveats: Seropositive at baseline were only a handful of AZD1222 recipients. When two AZD1222 doses had been given, Spike-specific TCR breadth and depth rose. Donor demographics were predominantly white British with a female majority; clonal diversity may be underestimated.

Produced via immunoSEQ multiplex PCR; TCRdb's table is partial and in-frame only. The data show 60,000 to 80,000 clones, 85% to 90% seen once. The specimen was peripheral blood, collected on day 0 of AZD1222 vaccination. The receptor comes from an adult in good health. This chain links TRBV28 with TRBJ1-1, with D tentatively TRBD1 (6 bases). The CDR3 spells CASSLGKDREAFF. The CDR3, as DNA: TGTGCCAGCAGTCTAGGTAAGGACAGAGAAGCTTTCTTT.